This T cell receptor (beta chain) was sequenced for a study of response to subunit inactivated influenza vaccine. Study-wide results and caveats: Seasonal influenza vaccination, on each occasion, was suggested by the authors to recruit few new T cells.

Worth noting for this clonotype: The antigen is not known.

From the RT-PCR reads, TCRdb called clonotypes with MiXCR, one entry per CDR3 protein. The sample yields about 520,000 distinct CDR3 sequences, 6% to 9% seen once. Trimming took 1 base from V and 5 from J, leaving 15 bases between them. The CDR3 covers 15 residues. Germline assignment: CDR1 MDHEN and CDR2 SYDVKM. Sample: PBMCs from blood, taken around 25 months after vaccination. This receptor was taken from a man aged 45 to 70 who received an inactivated influenza vaccine. V gene TRBV28 combines with J gene TRBJ2-7; D gene unclear. The CDR3 DNA follows: TGTGCCAGCAGTTTATTCCAAGCTGTTAGAGACGAGCAGTACTTC. Its translation is CASSLFQAVRDEQYF.